This entry is about one T cell receptor beta chain. In the original processing: Reference gene primer amplification in the assay estimated nucleated cell counts. Data came from immunoSEQ multiplex PCR; TCRdb stores just in-frame clones and leaves some out. Clone size and V and J calls were adopted from that table, with D and trimming inferred from the DNA. The table includes 90,000 or so clones, about 89% detected once. V was clipped by 0 bases and J by 1 base; unmatched bases: 6. CDR3 size: 16 residues. From germline, CDR1 is SGDLS and CDR2 YYNGEE. The entry originates in a study of blood T cell repertoires in COVID-19.

Sequenced input: peripheral blood. The V call is TRBV9, the J call TRBJ1-1; 7 bases map to TRBD1. The receptor comes from a man aged 60 to 75 with COVID-19, enrolled during active disease. DNA for the CDR3: TGTGCCAGCAGCGTAGCTGACAGGGCCAAGAACACTGAAGCTTTCTTT. This translates into CASSVADRAKNTEAFF.